These 22 T cell receptor beta chains were all obtained from the same sample, sequenced in a study of tumor-infiltrating lymphocytes in primary liver carcinoma. From around 530 ng of total RNA, TCR beta-specific cDNA was reverse-transcribed using a constant-region primer. Three-round nested multiplex PCR performed with slightly modified ARM-PCR produced the TCR beta libraries. TRBV1-TRBV30 forward primers paired with a C-beta reverse primer drove the first two PCR rounds, roughly 10 cycles each. TCRdb re-called the multiplex PCR reads through MiXCR, storing one row per CDR3 protein. The repertoire holds some 94,000 distinct CDR3 sequences, with around two thirds as singletons. Co-extraction of both nucleic acids (RNA and DNA) used roughly 18-32 mg of unsorted bulk tissue. The sequenced sample consisted of liver tumor tissue from sampling region 5. Specified subset: tumor region T5, tumor centre. Receptors were obtained from a woman in her fifties or sixties with primary liver carcinoma and hepatitis B virus infection.

Note on this clonotype: One junction end does not reproduce the germline sequence, and a read error may be involved. The chain recombines TRBV29-1 with TRBJ1-1; D might be TRBD1 (6 bases). This CDR3 contains 12 residues. Germline CDR1 reads SQVTM; CDR2 reads ANQGSEA. CDR3 bases: TGCTGCGTCAGAGCGCTCGGGACAGAAGCTTTCTTT. This gives the protein CCVRALGTEAFF.

CDR3 in DNA: TGTGCCAGCAGTGTTCAAGCGAGAGGGCTAGGCTTGGAGACCCAGTACTTC. It codes for CASSVQARGLGLETQYF. The rearrangement joins TRBV6-1 to TRBJ2-5, with D tentatively TRBD2 (5 bases). Trimming left V 4 bases short and J 5 bases short, with 23 bases between. CDR1 and CDR2 (germline): MNHNS, SASEGT. The CDR3 covers 17 residues.

This clonotype came up a few times. As DNA, the CDR3 is TGTGCCAGCAGCCGCGACAGGGAGTCATTCAGTGAGCAGTTCTTC. Translated: CASSRDRESFSEQFF. This chain joins TRBV7-3 and TRBJ2-1, with 7 positions matching TRBD1. CDR1 SGHTA and CDR2 FQGTGA come from the germline V gene. V shed 5 bases and J 9 bases; nucleotides not matched to a gene: 13. The CDR3 length is 15 residues.

Of note for this clonotype: The junction departs from the called germline gene at one end, perhaps through a read error. The CDR3 loop is CASSYSRNTKAFF. The CDR3 coding sequence is TGTGCCAGCAGTTATAGCAGAAACACTAAAGCTTTCTTC. J is TRBJ1-1 and V is TRBV6-5; D call uncertain. This CDR3 has 13 residues. Germline-derived CDR1 and CDR2 are MNHEY and SVGAGI.

V usage is TRBV6-4 and J usage is TRBJ2-3, with D maybe TRBD2 (6 bases). Trimming took 8 bases from V and 0 from J, leaving 15 bases between them. Germline assignment: CDR1 MRHNA and CDR2 SNTAGT. This CDR3 spans 15 amino acids. CDR3 sequence reads: CASGNSGESTDTQYF. The DNA of the CDR3 is TGTGCCAGCGGTAACTCGGGGGAAAGCACAGATACGCAGTATTTT.

With regard to this clonotype: This may be a read error: a much more frequent sequence differs by one nucleotide. The chain employs TRBV28 and TRBJ1-1; no definite D call. Germline loops: CDR1 MDHEN, CDR2 SYDVKM. The CDR3 loop spans 11 amino acids. The CDR3, as DNA: TGTGTCAGCAGTTATAGCCGTGAAGCTTTCTTT. It codes for CVSSYSREAFF.

In regard to this clonotype: A read error may be the cause here, since a much bigger clone is one base away. The rearrangement uses TRBV7-9 and TRBJ1-2; D remains unclear. From germline, CDR1 is SEHNR and CDR2 FQNEAQ (reference sequence). CDR3 size: 12 residues. In DNA form, the CDR3 reads TGTGCCAGCAACTTAGCTAACTATGGCTACACCTTC. Translated, it gives CASNLANYGYTF.

The genes are TRBV6-6 and TRBJ1-4; no clear D. The CDR3 contains 14 residues. V was cut by 7 bases and J by 7 bases, with 16 bases left in between. Germline CDR1 MNHNY, CDR2 SVGAGI (reference sequence). CDR3: CASNVGHGGEKLFF. The DNA for the CDR3 is TGTGCCAGCAACGTCGGGCATGGAGGTGAAAAACTGTTTTTT.

A single count supports this clonotype. A read error may account for a junction end that differs from germline. The chain has TRBV11-2 and TRBJ2-2, with D possibly matching TRBD2 (6 bases). The CDR3 has 17 residues. CDR1 and CDR2 from the germline V gene are SGHAT and FQNNGV. This CDR3 is CASSTRTIVANTGELFF. The CDR3 nucleotides are TGTGCCAGCAGTACCCGGACTATCGTCGCGAACACGGGGGAGCTGTTTTTT.

The gene calls are TRBV11-2 and TRBJ2-3; TRBD2 aligns across 12 bases. The trim removed 5 bases at V and 4 bases at J, leaving 4 bases unmatched. The CDR3 has 15 residues. Germline V gene lookup returns CDR1 SGHAT and CDR2 FQNNGV. DNA for the CDR3: TGTGCCAGCAGCCCCGGACTAGCGGGATCAGATACGCAGTATTTT. This sequence encodes CASSPGLAGSDTQYF.

Notes on this clonotype: The germline gene is not matched at one end of the junction; a read error may be the cause. V gene TRBV11-2 combines with J gene TRBJ2-7; 7 bases are a match to TRBD1. Looked up from germline, CDR1 is SGHAT and CDR2 is FQNNGV. This CDR3 has 14 amino acids. The CDR3 spells CASGHGDSPYERYF. In nucleotides, the CDR3 is TGTGCCAGCGGCCACGGGGACAGCCCCTACGAGCGGTACTTC.

This clonotype was seen only once. This sequence may be a read error, since a much larger clone differs from it by one base. CDR3 protein: CASSFGLAGGIRETQYF. CDR3 bases: TGCGCCAGCAGCTTTGGTCTAGCGGGAGGGATCAGAGAGACCCAGTACTTC. The J gene is TRBJ2-5, the V gene TRBV5-1, with 12 nucleotides matching TRBD2. V shed 2 bases and J 4 bases; nucleotides not matched to a gene: 9. Looked up from germline, CDR1 is SGHRS and CDR2 is YFSETQ. The CDR3 consists of 17 residues.

This clonotype was observed a handful of times. A much larger clone is a single base away; this may be a read error. The chain is built from TRBV7-8 and TRBJ1-4; D call uncertain. Per the germline V gene, CDR1 is SGHVS and CDR2 is FQNEAQ. This CDR3 spans 15 amino acids. The CDR3 nucleotides are TGTGCCAGCAGCCAACCTCCCTGGACTGGGGAAAGACTGTTTTTT. This gives the protein CASSQPPWTGERLFF.

Concerning this clonotype itself: One junction end does not reproduce the germline sequence, and a read error may be involved. The J gene is TRBJ2-3, the V gene TRBV11-2; maybe TRBD1 (5 bases). The CDR3 totals 14 residues. Germline CDR1 and CDR2: SGHAT and FQNNGV. The CDR3 bases are TGTGCCAGTAGCATGGGGCCTCCCACAGATACGCACTATTTT. This translates into CASSMGPPTDTHYF.

The table lists this clonotype with a count of one. Possible read error: a much larger clone is one base away. Given the absence of the conserved phenylalanine or tryptophan at the CDR3 end, a read error is likely. This chain uses TRBV5-1 with TRBJ2-1; TRBD2 agrees at 14 bases. The CDR3 length is 16 residues. Germline-derived CDR1 and CDR2 are SGHRS and YFSETQ. The V segment lost 4 bases and the J segment 7 bases; nucleotides outside the gene matches: 7. CDR3 nucleotide sequence: TGCGCCAGCAGCGACTGGACTAGCGGGAGGAGTAATGAGCAGTTCGTC. As protein: CASSDWTSGRSNEQFV.

To note about this clonotype: It may be a read error: a sequence one base away is much more abundant. The chain joins TRBV7-9 to TRBJ1-2; perhaps TRBD1 as D (5 bases). V shed 7 bases and J shed 3 bases, with 18 bases lying between them. The CDR3 length is 15 residues. Germline-derived CDR1 and CDR2 are SEHNR and FQNEAQ (reference sequence). The CDR3 is CASNGRGTAYYGYTF. The CDR3, as DNA: TGTGCCAGCAACGGAAGAGGGACTGCCTACTATGGCTACACCTTC.

This chain links TRBV28 with TRBJ2-3; 13 nucleotides line up with TRBD2. The CDR3 loop spans 16 amino acids. V shed 10 bases and J 4 bases; nucleotides not matched to a gene: 11. Germline assignment: CDR1 MDHEN and CDR2 SYDVKM. DNA for the CDR3: TGTGCCAATACAACCCGGACTAGCGGGAGCCCAGATACGCAGTATTTT. This sequence encodes CANTTRTSGSPDTQYF.

With regard to this clonotype: It is likely a read error, because the conserved phenylalanine at the end of the CDR3 is missing. The rearrangement joins TRBV12-3 or TRBV12-4 to TRBJ2-1, with 11 nucleotides matching TRBD2. CDR3 length equals 16 residues. J gave up 5 bases and V 8 bases, and 11 bases lay outside the gene matches. Here the CDR3 reads CASGQSGTSGNNEQFL. Written as DNA, the CDR3 is TGTGCCAGCGGTCAATCCGGGACTAGCGGTAACAATGAGCAGTTCTTA.

The count of this clonotype is one. The chain carries TRBV6-6 and TRBJ2-5; tentatively, D is TRBD1 (5 bases). V gave up 8 bases and J gave up 2 bases, with 21 bases separating them. This CDR3 has 16 amino acids. Germline CDR1 reads MNHNY; CDR2 reads SVGAGI (reference sequence). CDR3 in amino acids: CASALSRRVVQETQYF. CDR3 in DNA: TGTGCCAGCGCCCTCAGCCGCAGGGTGGTACAAGAGACCCAGTACTTC.

Comments on this clonotype: With a much larger clone just one base away, this may be a read error. V gene TRBV28 combines with J gene TRBJ1-5, with unresolved D. Matching the DNA end better, TRBJ2-3 makes the J call doubtful. The CDR3 contains 10 residues. Germline V gives CDR1 MDHEN, CDR2 SYDVKM. CDR3 in amino acids: CASSFGPQYF. CDR3 coding DNA: TGTGCCAGCAGTTTTGGGCCCCAGTATTTT.

The chain links TRBV6-5 to TRBJ2-7; 10 nucleotides match TRBD2. Germline V CDR1 and CDR2: MNHEY, SVGAGI. The V gene end was trimmed by 10 bases and the J gene end by 7 bases; junction bases not matched to a gene: 22. The CDR3 is 17 residues long. CDR3 DNA: TGTGCCACCAGGCGCGCTTTAAGAAGCGGGAGGGCTAGGGAGCAGTACTTC. This sequence encodes CATRRALRSGRAREQYF.

With respect to this clonotype: Just one base apart from a much larger clone, this may be a read error. The chain recombines TRBV30 with TRBJ1-2; 7 nucleotides match TRBD1. J gave up 10 bases and V 0 bases, and 5 bases lay outside the gene matches. Germline CDR1 and CDR2: GTSNPN and SVGIG (reference sequence). This CDR3 has 12 amino acids. CDR3 DNA: TGTGCCTGGAGTGTCCTGGGACAGTTCTACACCTTC. This gives the protein CAWSVLGQFYTF. Using reference TRBV30 and TRBJ1-2 for the parts outside the CDR3, the full variable domain is SQTIHQWPATLVQPVGSPLSLECTVEGTSNPNLYWYRQAAGRGLQLLFYSVGIGQISSEVPQNLSASRPQDRQFILSSKKLLLSDSGFYLCAWSVLGQFYTFGSGTRLTVV.